A selection of T cell receptor beta chains follows, all from one sample in a study of beta chain features in type 1 diabetes. Assay used: immunoSEQ multiplex PCR; TCRdb lists only in-frame clones, some missing. Counted here are 310,000 or so clones, 8% occurring once; the ten biggest clones make up under 0.5%. The sequenced sample consisted of central memory CD4+ T cells from blood. Every receptor here comes from a woman aged 18-35 years in good health. CDR3s include the opening cysteine and the closing phenylalanine or tryptophan. The D gene is left open where the match is weak. The size field is filled for only some rows; it gives once, few, many or a size class.

>TRBV4-2|15|TRBJ2-7|.|.
CASSFSLQGPLEQYF
TGTGCCAGCAGCTTCTCATTGCAGGGTCCCCTCGAGCAGTACTTC
>TRBV19|13|TRBJ1-1|.|few
CASSMMGWREAFF
TGTGCCAGTAGTATGATGGGGTGGCGGGAAGCTTTCTTT
>TRBV29-1|14|TRBJ2-1|TRBD2|.
CSVEVLAIYNEQFF
TGCAGCGTTGAAGTACTAGCGATCTACAATGAGCAGTTCTTC
>TRBV14|14|TRBJ2-5|.|few
CASSQVLAPETQYF
TGTGCCAGCAGCCAAGTTCTAGCGCCAGAGACCCAGTACTTC
>TRBV18|15|TRBJ2-2|.|.
CATSTVGARTGELFF
TGTGCCACCTCGACGGTGGGGGCGCGCACCGGGGAGCTGTTTTTT
>TRBV11-3|15|TRBJ2-2|TRBD2|.
CASSRGGYDTGELFF
TGTGCCAGCAGCCGCGGGGGGTACGACACCGGGGAGCTGTTTTTT
>TRBV28|13|TRBJ2-1|.|.
CASSWGSLNEQFF
TGTGCCAGCAGTTGGGGCAGTTTAAATGAGCAGTTCTTC
>TRBV9|16|TRBJ2-1|TRBD1|.
CASSPPDRVPPNEQFF
TGTGCCAGCAGCCCCCCGGACAGGGTCCCCCCCAATGAGCAGTTCTTC
>TRBV29-1|13|TRBJ2-3|.|few
CSAGGQSTDTQYF
TGCAGCGCCGGGGGACAGAGCACAGATACGCAGTATTTT
>TRBV5-1|14|TRBJ2-5|.|.
CASSAPSSEETQYF
TGCGCCAGCAGCGCCCCATCATCCGAAGAGACCCAGTACTTC
>TRBV28|12|TRBJ2-3|.|.
CASRQNIDTQYF
TGTGCCAGCAGACAGAATATAGATACGCAGTATTTT
>TRBV5-5|19|TRBJ2-3|TRBD2|.
CASSQVFLAGAGGTDTQYF
TGTGCCAGCAGCCAAGTGTTCCTAGCGGGAGCGGGAGGCACAGATACGCAGTATTTT
>TRBV28|14|TRBJ1-1|.|.
CASSTTTGNTEAFF
TGTGCCAGCAGCACCACCACGGGGAACACTGAAGCTTTCTTT
>TRBV6-6|14|TRBJ1-3|TRBD1|.
CASRPDRAGNTIYF
TGTGCCAGCAGACCGGACAGGGCTGGAAACACCATATATTTT
>TRBV29-1|15|TRBJ2-3|.|few
CSVPPFSGGLDTQYF
TGCAGCGTTCCCCCTTTTTCAGGTGGCTTGGATACGCAGTATTTT
>TRBV7-2|16|TRBJ2-2|TRBD2|few
CASSQGPSGKAGELFF
TGTGCCAGCAGCCAAGGTCCCAGCGGGAAAGCCGGGGAGCTGTTTTTT
>TRBV4-2|14|TRBJ2-3|.|.
CASSQDVRTDTQYF
TGTGCCAGCAGCCAAGATGTGCGAACAGATACGCAGTATTTT
>TRBV28|15|TRBJ2-5|TRBD1|few
CASSLRDRGRETQYF
TGTGCCAGCAGCCTCCGGGACAGGGGGAGGGAGACCCAGTACTTC
>TRBV4-2|18|TRBJ2-5|.|few
CASSQKGARSGKQETQYF
TGTGCCAGCAGCCAAAAAGGCGCGAGATCGGGGAAACAAGAGACCCAGTACTTC
>TRBV10-3|14|TRBJ2-3|.|.
CAISESGRADTQYF
TGTGCCATCAGTGAGTCCGGCAGGGCAGATACGCAGTATTTT
>TRBV6-5|15|TRBJ2-1|TRBD2|.
CASSSTTSGSHEQFF
TGTGCCAGCAGTTCGACGACTAGCGGGAGCCATGAGCAGTTCTTC
>TRBV7-2|16|TRBJ2-3|.|few
CASSPYRATRTDTQYF
TGTGCCAGCAGCCCATACAGGGCTACACGCACAGATACGCAGTATTTT
>TRBV28|12|TRBJ2-7|TRBD1|few
CASSQQGLEQYF
TGTGCCAGCAGCCAACAGGGGCTAGAGCAGTACTTC
>TRBV5-4|15|TRBJ2-5|TRBD2|many
CASSLRTSGQETQYF
TGTGCCAGCAGCTTGCGAACTAGCGGCCAAGAGACCCAGTACTTC
>TRBV5-1|15|TRBJ2-6|.|few
CASSLPTGTQSVLTF
TGCGCCAGCAGCTTGCCCACCGGGACGCAGAGTGTCCTGACTTTC
>TRBV28|11|TRBJ2-1|.|few
CASNRENEQFF
TGTGCCAGTAATAGGGAAAATGAGCAGTTCTTC
>TRBV6-4|14|TRBJ1-4|.|few
CASSDSRGSKKLFF
TGTGCCAGCAGTGACTCCAGGGGATCCAAAAAACTGTTTTTT
>TRBV7-9|16|TRBJ2-2|TRBD2|.
CASSPPGLASAGELFF
TGTGCCAGCAGCCCACCGGGACTAGCAAGCGCCGGGGAGCTGTTTTTT
>TRBV6-6|15|TRBJ2-7|TRBD1|.
CASSLRDRGIYEQYF
TGTGCCAGCAGTCTCCGGGACAGGGGAATCTACGAGCAGTACTTC
>TRBV7-9|14|TRBJ2-3|.|many
CASSEAVSTDTQYF
TGTGCCAGCAGCGAAGCGGTTAGCACAGATACGCAGTATTTT
>TRBV5-6|12|TRBJ1-4|.|few
CASSLTNEKLFF
TGTGCCAGCAGCTTAACTAATGAAAAACTGTTTTTT
>TRBV28|11|TRBJ2-5|.|.
CASSYKETQYF
TGTGCCAGCAGTTACAAGGAGACCCAGTACTTC
>TRBV6-5|15|TRBJ1-2|TRBD1|few
CASSQTTGGNGGYTF
TGTGCCAGCAGCCAGACGACAGGGGGCAATGGTGGCTACACCTTC
>TRBV7-3|16|TRBJ2-1|TRBD1|.
CASSLGWTGSINEQFF
TGTGCCAGCAGCTTAGGCTGGACAGGATCCATCAATGAGCAGTTCTTC
>TRBV5-4|16|TRBJ2-3|.|.
CASSSRLSGSTDTQYF
TGTGCCAGCAGCTCCCGGCTCTCGGGAAGCACAGATACGCAGTATTTT
>TRBV11-1|14|TRBJ2-7|.|.
CASSLAGRSYEQYF
TGTGCCAGCAGCTTAGCGGGGCGATCCTACGAGCAGTACTTC
>TRBV7-2|14|TRBJ1-5|.|.
CASSQTPSNQPQHF
TGTGCCAGCAGCCAGACCCCTAGCAATCAGCCCCAGCATTTT
>TRBV4-1|16|TRBJ2-1|.|few
CASSQEGHPAGNEQFF
TGCGCCAGCAGCCAAGAGGGCCACCCGGCAGGCAATGAGCAGTTCTTC
>TRBV10-3|12|TRBJ1-5|.|.
CAISPNNQPQHF
TGTGCCATCAGTCCGAACAATCAGCCCCAGCATTTT
>TRBV19|16|TRBJ2-3|TRBD2|.
CASSILSGTGTDTQYF
TGTGCCAGTAGTATCCTAAGCGGGACGGGCACAGATACGCAGTATTTT
>TRBV27|14|TRBJ2-1|.|few
CASSFQRANNEQFF
TGTGCCAGCAGTTTCCAGAGAGCAAACAATGAGCAGTTCTTC